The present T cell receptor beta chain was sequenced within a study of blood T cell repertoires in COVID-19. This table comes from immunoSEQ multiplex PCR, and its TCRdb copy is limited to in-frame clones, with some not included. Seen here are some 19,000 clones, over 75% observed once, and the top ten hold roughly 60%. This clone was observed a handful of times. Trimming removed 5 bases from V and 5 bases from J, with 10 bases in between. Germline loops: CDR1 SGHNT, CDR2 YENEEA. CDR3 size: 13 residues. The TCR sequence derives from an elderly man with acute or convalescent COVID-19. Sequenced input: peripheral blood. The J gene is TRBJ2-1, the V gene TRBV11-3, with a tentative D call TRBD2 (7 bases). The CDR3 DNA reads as TGTGCCAGCAGCGGGGGGGCCGACAATGAGCAGTTCTTC. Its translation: CASSGGADNEQFF.